The next 13 T cell receptor beta chains were all read from a single sample in a study of shared clonotypes between healthy human individuals. Naive CD8 cells comprised CD45RO-negative, CCR7-positively selected cells, excluding terminally differentiated effector memory CD45RA+ cells. Data came from immunoSEQ multiplex PCR; TCRdb stores just in-frame clones and leaves some out. The sample yields about 680,000 clones, about 90% seen once. Sample: naive CD8+ T cells sorted from blood. The source of these receptors is a man aged 25 to 40 in good health.

As DNA, the CDR3 is TGCGCCAGCAGCCCGAGGGGCTCCTACGAGCAGTACTTC. It is translated as CASSPRGSYEQYF. The rearrangement uses TRBV4-3 and TRBJ2-7; perhaps D is TRBD1 or TRBD2 (5 bases each). Trimming cost V 4 bases and J 0 bases, with 7 bases left between them. The germline V gene encodes CDR1 LGHNA and CDR2 YSLEER. The CDR3 is 13 residues long.

The chain recombines TRBV27 with TRBJ2-3, with D uncertain. Deletions cut 5 bases from V and 2 bases from J, with 11 bases between. The length of the CDR3 is 14 residues. In germline, CDR1 is MNHEY, CDR2 SMNVEV (reference sequence). The CDR3 spells CASSPTEVTDTQYF. DNA for the CDR3: TGTGCCAGCAGTCCGACCGAAGTCACAGATACGCAGTATTTT.

This rearrangement joins TRBV7-8 to TRBJ1-5; D possibly corresponds to TRBD1 (5 bases). The germline gives CDR1 SGHVS, CDR2 FQNEAQ. There are 17 residues in the CDR3. Trimming cost V 1 base and J 3 bases, with 16 bases left between them. CDR3 sequence reads: CASSLVTSGHLNQPQHF. The CDR3 DNA reads TGTGCCAGCAGCTTAGTCACTTCAGGACATCTCAATCAGCCCCAGCATTTT.

The CDR3 DNA sequence: TGTGCCAGCCAAGGACAGGGTCATCAGCCCCAGCATTTT. This sequence encodes CASQGQGHQPQHF. The chain links TRBV27 to TRBJ1-5, with 8 bases aligning to TRBD1. Germline trimming cut 8 bases from V and 5 bases from J; bases unmatched to any gene: 5. CDR3 length: 13 amino acids. Per germline, CDR1 MNHEY and CDR2 SMNVEV (reference sequence).

The chain carries TRBV5-4 and TRBJ1-1; 7 nucleotides match TRBD1. The CDR3 runs to 15 residues. Germline trimming cut 6 bases from V and 3 bases from J; bases unmatched to any gene: 11. Germline V gene lookup returns CDR1 SGHNT and CDR2 YYREEE (reference sequence). CDR3 region: CASTLRTGKYTEAFF. DNA of the CDR3: TGTGCCAGCACCCTTAGGACAGGAAAGTACACTGAAGCTTTCTTT.

V gene TRBV7-9 combines with J gene TRBJ2-7, with D tentatively TRBD2 (5 bases). The germline V gene has CDR1 SEHNR and CDR2 FQNEAQ (reference sequence). V lost 7 bases to trimming and J lost 3 bases, with 13 bases between them. CDR3 size: 13 residues. CDR3 DNA: TGTGCCAGCACAAAGGACGGAGGCTACGAGCAGTACTTC. Translating it yields CASTKDGGYEQYF.

This chain connects TRBV27 to TRBJ1-2; 7 bases are shared with TRBD1. This CDR3 is 15 amino acids long. After removal of 6 bases from V and 1 base from J, the junction contained 8 bases not matched to a gene. Looked up from germline, CDR1 is MNHEY and CDR2 is SMNVEV (reference sequence). In DNA, the CDR3 is TGTGCCAGCAGGTCGAGACAGGGCCGTAACTATGGCTACACCTTC. Translation gives CASRSRQGRNYGYTF.

The V call is TRBV6-1, the J call TRBJ2-1; unclear D gene. The CDR3 consists of 11 residues. Trimming left V 5 bases short and J 9 bases short, with 8 bases between. CDR1 MNHNS and CDR2 SASEGT come from the germline V gene. The DNA for the CDR3 is TGTGCCAGCAGTTCGAGACCTGAGCAGTTCTTC. It translates to CASSSRPEQFF.

The genes are TRBV6-5 and TRBJ2-3; D might be TRBD1 (5 bases). Germline V gives CDR1 MNHEY, CDR2 SVGAGI. Trimming took 4 bases from V and 5 from J, leaving 13 bases between them. This CDR3 has 14 residues. The CDR3 region is CASSSWGGRDTQYF. The CDR3 bases are TGTGCCAGCAGTTCTTGGGGCGGACGAGATACGCAGTATTTT.

The V call is TRBV5-1, the J call TRBJ2-7, with 7 bases aligning to TRBD1. J was trimmed by 2 bases and V by 4 bases; bases with no gene match: 12. The length of the CDR3 is 16 residues. CDR1 and CDR2 from the germline V gene are SGHRS and YFSETQ. The DNA of the CDR3 is TGCGCCAGCAGCGAAAAACAGGGGTCCTTACCCTACGAGCAGTACTTC. This translates into CASSEKQGSLPYEQYF. The variable domain in full, with the rest retrieved from reference TRBV5-1 and TRBJ2-7, is KAGVTQTPRYLIKTRGQQVTLSCSPISGHRSVSWYQQTPGQGLQFLFEYFSETQRNKGNFPGRFSGRQFSNSRSEMNVSTLELGDSALYLCASSEKQGSLPYEQYFGPGTRLTVT.

The J gene is TRBJ2-2, the V gene TRBV30, with 8 bases identical to TRBD2. Germline CDR1 and CDR2: GTSNPN and SVGIG (reference sequence). The CDR3 extends over 14 amino acids. V lost 5 bases to trimming and J lost 4 bases; unmatched junction nucleotides: 6. As DNA, the CDR3 is TGTGCCTGGGGTTTAGCGGGACCCACCGGGGAGCTGTTTTTT. The encoded protein is CAWGLAGPTGELFF.

This chain uses TRBV7-9 with TRBJ2-1; D ambiguous. The CDR3 totals 13 residues. In germline, CDR1 is SEHNR, CDR2 FQNEAQ (reference sequence). V lost 5 bases, J lost 6 bases, and 11 bases lay in between. CDR3 nucleotides: TGTGCCAGCAGCCGGTCTAGTGCCAATGAGCAGTTCTTC. As protein: CASSRSSANEQFF.

The rearrangement links TRBV5-1 to TRBJ2-1; 7 bases are a match to TRBD1. The V gene end was trimmed by 0 bases and the J gene end by 2 bases; junction bases not matched to a gene: 8. CDR1 and CDR2 (germline): SGHRS, YFSETQ. The CDR3 sequence is 17 residues long. CDR3 nucleotide sequence: TGCGCCAGCAGCTTGGATCCCGGGACAGAGCCCTACAATGAGCAGTTCTTC. As protein: CASSLDPGTEPYNEQFF. The complete variable domain, with remaining parts taken from reference TRBV5-1 and TRBJ2-1, reads KAGVTQTPRYLIKTRGQQVTLSCSPISGHRSVSWYQQTPGQGLQFLFEYFSETQRNKGNFPGRFSGRQFSNSRSEMNVSTLELGDSALYLCASSLDPGTEPYNEQFFGPGTRLTVL.